This T cell receptor beta chain was retrieved from a study of cytomegalovirus exposure and HLA in healthy donors. V was shortened by 0 bases and J by 2 bases, with 7 bases between the two germline ends. From germline, CDR1 is WNHNN and CDR2 SYGVQD (reference sequence). This CDR3 has 14 residues. Study-level results: About 180 TCR beta chains were listed as cytomegalovirus-associated.

It was with 60 Vbeta and 13 Jbeta primers that the PCR ran. The repertoire was sequenced with immunoSEQ multiplex PCR; TCRdb's copy has only in-frame clones and lacks some. The table shows about 72,000 clones, with roughly 78% occurring only once. With regard to this clone: The antigen is not known.

The TCR sequence derives from a man younger than 35 in good health and CMV-seronegative. This chain links TRBV10-1 with TRBJ2-5; D not certain. Sequencing was carried out using PBMCs. This chain's CDR3 is CASSESGRQETQYF. The CDR3 DNA reads as TGCGCCAGCAGTGAGTCGGGCAGACAAGAGACCCAGTACTTC.